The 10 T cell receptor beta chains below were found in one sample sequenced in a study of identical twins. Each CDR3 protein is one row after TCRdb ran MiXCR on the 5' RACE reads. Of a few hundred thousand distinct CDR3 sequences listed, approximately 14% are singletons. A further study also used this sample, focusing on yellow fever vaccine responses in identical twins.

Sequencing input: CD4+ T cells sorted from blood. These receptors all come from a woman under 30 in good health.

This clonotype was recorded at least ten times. The CDR3 reads CATRLQGANTQYF. The CDR3 DNA is TGTGCCACCCGTTTACAGGGGGCGAATACGCAGTATTTT. This chain joins TRBV27 and TRBJ2-3, with 9 bases fitting TRBD1. Trimming cost V 10 bases and J 7 bases; bases outside gene matches: 9. Per the germline V gene, CDR1 is MNHEY and CDR2 is SMNVEV (reference sequence). The CDR3 length is 13 residues.

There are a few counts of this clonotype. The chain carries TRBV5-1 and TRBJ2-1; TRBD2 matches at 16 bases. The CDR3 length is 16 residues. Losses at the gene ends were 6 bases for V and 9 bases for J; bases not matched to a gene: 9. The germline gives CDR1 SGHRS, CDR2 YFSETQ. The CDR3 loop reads CASNPGLAGGPPEQFF. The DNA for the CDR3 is TGCGCCAGCAACCCGGGACTAGCGGGAGGGCCCCCTGAGCAGTTCTTC.

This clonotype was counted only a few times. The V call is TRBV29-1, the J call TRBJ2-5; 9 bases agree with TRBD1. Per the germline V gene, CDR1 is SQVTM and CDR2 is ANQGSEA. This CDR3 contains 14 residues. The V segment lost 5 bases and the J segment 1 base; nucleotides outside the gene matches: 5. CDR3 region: CSVPGQGFQETQYF. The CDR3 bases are TGCAGCGTTCCGGGACAGGGATTCCAAGAGACCCAGTACTTC.

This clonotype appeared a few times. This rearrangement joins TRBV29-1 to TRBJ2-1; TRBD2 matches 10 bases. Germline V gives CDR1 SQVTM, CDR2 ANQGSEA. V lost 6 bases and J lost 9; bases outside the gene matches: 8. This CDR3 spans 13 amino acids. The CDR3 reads CSVRASGSAEQFF. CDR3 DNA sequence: TGCAGCGTCCGGGCTAGCGGGAGCGCTGAGCAGTTCTTC.

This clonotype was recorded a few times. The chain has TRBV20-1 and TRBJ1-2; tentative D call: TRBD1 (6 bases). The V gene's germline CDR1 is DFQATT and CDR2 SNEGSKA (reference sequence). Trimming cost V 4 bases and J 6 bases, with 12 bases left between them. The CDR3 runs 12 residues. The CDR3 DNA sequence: TGCAGTGCTACAGGACAGACTCATGGCTACACCTTC. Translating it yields CSATGQTHGYTF.

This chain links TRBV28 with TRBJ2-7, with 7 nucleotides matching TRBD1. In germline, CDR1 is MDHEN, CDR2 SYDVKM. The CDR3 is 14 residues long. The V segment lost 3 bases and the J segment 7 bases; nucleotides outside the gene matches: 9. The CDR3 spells CASSLPGQKVEQYF. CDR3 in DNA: TGTGCCAGCAGTTTGCCGGGACAGAAAGTGGAGCAGTACTTC.

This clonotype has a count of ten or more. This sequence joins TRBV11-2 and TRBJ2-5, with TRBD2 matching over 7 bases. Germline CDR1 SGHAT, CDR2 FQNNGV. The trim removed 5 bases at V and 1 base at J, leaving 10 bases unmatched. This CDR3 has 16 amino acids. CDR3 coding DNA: TGTGCCAGCAGCCGGTCGGGGGGAGTGAGCCAAGAGACCCAGTACTTC. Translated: CASSRSGGVSQETQYF.

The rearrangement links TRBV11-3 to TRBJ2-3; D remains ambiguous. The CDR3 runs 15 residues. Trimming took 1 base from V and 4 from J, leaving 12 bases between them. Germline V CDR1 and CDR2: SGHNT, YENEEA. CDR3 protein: CASSLGEARADTQYF. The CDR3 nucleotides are TGTGCCAGCAGCTTAGGGGAAGCGCGCGCAGATACGCAGTATTTT.

This chain's CDR3 is CASSQTFGWGGGREYSEQFF. In nucleotides, the CDR3 is TGTGCCAGCAGCCAGACATTCGGTTGGGGCGGCGGGAGGGAATATAGTGAGCAGTTCTTC. The chain carries TRBV4-2 and TRBJ2-1, with 9 bases lining up with TRBD2. The CDR3 totals 20 residues. The trim removed 3 bases at V and 9 bases at J, leaving 24 bases unmatched. CDR1 and CDR2 from the germline V gene are LGHNA and YNFKEQ.

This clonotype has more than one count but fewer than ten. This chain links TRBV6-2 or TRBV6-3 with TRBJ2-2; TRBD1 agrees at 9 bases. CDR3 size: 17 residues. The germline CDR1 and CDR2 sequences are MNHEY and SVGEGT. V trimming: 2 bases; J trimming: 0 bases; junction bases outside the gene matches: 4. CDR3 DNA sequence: TGTGCCAGCAGTTACCGGACAGGGGTTACGAACACCGGGGAGCTGTTTTTT. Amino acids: CASSYRTGVTNTGELFF.